Described below is a single T cell receptor (beta chain) sequence and its context. Repertoires were generated with immunoSEQ multiplex PCR, while TCRdb's copy carries only in-frame clones and drops some. The sample carries 150,000 to 200,000 clones, over 75% recorded once. The data are from a study of blood T cell repertoires in COVID-19. CDR3 length: 15 residues. The germline V gene encodes CDR1 SGHRS and CDR2 YFSETQ. Trimming took 0 bases from V and 4 from J, leaving 11 bases between them. This clonotype was sampled from a man aged 50-60 years who had recovered from COVID-19. Sequenced: PBMCs or T cells enriched from blood (not recorded which). The chain is built from TRBV5-1 and TRBJ2-1, with D possibly TRBD2 on 6 matching bases. Written as DNA, the CDR3 is TGCGCCAGCAGCTTGGGGGACTCAGAGTACAATGAGCAGTTCTTC. Protein: CASSLGDSEYNEQFF.